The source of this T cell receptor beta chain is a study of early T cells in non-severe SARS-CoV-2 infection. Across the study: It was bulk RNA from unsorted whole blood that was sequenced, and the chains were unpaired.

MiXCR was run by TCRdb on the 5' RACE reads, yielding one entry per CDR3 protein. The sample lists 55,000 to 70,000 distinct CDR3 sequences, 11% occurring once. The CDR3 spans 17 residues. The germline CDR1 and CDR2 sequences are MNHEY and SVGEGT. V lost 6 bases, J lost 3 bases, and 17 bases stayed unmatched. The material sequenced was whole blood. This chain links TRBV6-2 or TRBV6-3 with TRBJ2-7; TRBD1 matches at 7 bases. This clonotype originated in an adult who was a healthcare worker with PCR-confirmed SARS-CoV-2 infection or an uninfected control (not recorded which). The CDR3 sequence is CASSARQGRSAYYEQYF. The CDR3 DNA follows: TGTGCCAGCAGCGCTCGACAGGGCCGTTCGGCTTACTACGAGCAGTACTTC.